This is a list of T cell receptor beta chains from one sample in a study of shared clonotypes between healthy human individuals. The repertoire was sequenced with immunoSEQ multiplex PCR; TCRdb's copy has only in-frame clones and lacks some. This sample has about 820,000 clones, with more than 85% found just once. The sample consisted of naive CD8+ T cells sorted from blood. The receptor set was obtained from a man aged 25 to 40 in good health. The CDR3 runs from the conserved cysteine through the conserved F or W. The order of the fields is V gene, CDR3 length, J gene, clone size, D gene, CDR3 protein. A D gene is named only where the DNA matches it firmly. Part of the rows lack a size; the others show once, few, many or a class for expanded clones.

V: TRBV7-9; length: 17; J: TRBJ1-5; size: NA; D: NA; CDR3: CASSLAGTADRNQPQHF
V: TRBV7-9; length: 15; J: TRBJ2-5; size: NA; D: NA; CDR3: CASSQARGRGETQYF
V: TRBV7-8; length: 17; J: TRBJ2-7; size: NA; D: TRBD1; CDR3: CASSLPRDRGKEDEQYF
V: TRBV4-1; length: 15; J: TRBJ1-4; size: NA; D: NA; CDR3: CASSQEPAAGEKLFF
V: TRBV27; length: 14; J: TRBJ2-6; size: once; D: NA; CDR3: CASRLGVGANVLTF
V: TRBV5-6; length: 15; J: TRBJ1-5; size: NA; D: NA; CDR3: CASSFGVYSNQPQHF
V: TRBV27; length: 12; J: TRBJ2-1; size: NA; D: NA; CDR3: CASSGRADEQFF
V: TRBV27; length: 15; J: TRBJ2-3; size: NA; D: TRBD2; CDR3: CASSTPPGGEDTQYF
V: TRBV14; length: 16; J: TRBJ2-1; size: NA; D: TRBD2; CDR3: CASSQEGLAGTNEQFF
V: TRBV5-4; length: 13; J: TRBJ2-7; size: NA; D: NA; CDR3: CASSFGLTYEQYF
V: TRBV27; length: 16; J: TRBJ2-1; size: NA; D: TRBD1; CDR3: CASSSWTGGSYNEQFF
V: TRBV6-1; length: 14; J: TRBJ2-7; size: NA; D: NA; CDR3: CASSESGTPYEQYF
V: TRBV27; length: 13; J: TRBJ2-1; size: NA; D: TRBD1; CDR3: CASSWTGAYEQFF
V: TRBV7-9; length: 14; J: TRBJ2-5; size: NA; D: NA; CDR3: CASSAWASQETQYF
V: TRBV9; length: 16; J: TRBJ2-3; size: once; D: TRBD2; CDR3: CASSVGVAGSTDTQYF
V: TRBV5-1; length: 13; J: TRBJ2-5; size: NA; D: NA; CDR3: CASSLRVTETQYF
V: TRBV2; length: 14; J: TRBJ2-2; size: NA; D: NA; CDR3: CASNLPTVGGELFF
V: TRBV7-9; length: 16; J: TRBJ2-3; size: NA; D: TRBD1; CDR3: CASSPPSGQGADTQYF
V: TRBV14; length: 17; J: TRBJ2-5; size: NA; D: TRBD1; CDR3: CASSQVGQGPLQETQYF
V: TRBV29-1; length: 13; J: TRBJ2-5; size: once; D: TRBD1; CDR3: CSVAGTGQETQYF
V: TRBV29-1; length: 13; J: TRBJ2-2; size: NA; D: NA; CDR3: CSVGLANTGELFF
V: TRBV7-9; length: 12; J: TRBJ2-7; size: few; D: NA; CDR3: CASSSGEPEQYF
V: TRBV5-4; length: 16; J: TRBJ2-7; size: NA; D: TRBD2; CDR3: CASSLVGLAGQYEQYF
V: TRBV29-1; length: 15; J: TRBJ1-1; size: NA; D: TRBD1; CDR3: CSVEARGQVVLEAFF
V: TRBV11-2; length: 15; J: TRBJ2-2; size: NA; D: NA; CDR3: CASSYLDERTGELFF
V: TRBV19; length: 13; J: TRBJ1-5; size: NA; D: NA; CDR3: CASSMGANQPQHF
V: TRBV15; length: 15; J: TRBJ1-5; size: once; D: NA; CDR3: CATSRDLGSNQPQHF
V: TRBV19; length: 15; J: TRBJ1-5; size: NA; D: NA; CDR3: CASSISVYSNQPQHF
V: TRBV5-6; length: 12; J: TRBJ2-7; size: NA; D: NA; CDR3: CASSEKAFEQYF
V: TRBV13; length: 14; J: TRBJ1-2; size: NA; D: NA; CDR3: CASSLRGRGYGYTF
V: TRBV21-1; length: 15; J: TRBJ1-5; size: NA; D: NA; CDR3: CASSKVQLSNQPQHF
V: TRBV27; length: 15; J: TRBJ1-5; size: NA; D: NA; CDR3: CASSLVPGRNQPQHF
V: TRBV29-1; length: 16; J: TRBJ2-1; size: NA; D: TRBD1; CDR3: CSAPTSGTGDYNEQFF
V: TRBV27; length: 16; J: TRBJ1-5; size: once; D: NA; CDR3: CASSLSAGDSNQPQHF
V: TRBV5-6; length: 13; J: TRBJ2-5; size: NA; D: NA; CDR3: CASSNGQEETQYF
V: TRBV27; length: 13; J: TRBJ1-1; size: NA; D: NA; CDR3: CASSLWWNTEAFF
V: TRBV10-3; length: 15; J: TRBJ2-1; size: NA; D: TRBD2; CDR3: CAISPGTSGNNEQFF
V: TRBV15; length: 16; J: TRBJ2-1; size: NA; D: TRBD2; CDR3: CATSRGREGRYNEQFF
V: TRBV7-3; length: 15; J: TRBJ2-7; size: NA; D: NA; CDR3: CASSQGPRSGTEQYF
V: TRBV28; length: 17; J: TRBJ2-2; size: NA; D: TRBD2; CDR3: CASSGAGGTFNTGELFF
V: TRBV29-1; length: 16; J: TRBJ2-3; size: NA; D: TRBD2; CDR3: CSADGGLAILTDTQYF
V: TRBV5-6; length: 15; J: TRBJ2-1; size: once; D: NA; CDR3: CASSLEAGSYNEQFF
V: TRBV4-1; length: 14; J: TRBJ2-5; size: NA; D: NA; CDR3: CASSQWAGEVTQYF
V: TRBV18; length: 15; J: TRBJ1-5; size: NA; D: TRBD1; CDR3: CASSPDRERIQPQHF
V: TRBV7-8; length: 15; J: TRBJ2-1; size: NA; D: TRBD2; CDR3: CASSLGGRVVNEQFF
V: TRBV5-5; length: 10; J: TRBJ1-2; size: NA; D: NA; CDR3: CASSFIGYTF
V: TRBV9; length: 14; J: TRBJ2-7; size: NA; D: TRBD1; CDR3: CASSRTGRTYEQYF
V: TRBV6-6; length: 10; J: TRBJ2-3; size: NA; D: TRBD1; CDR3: CASGGDRGYF